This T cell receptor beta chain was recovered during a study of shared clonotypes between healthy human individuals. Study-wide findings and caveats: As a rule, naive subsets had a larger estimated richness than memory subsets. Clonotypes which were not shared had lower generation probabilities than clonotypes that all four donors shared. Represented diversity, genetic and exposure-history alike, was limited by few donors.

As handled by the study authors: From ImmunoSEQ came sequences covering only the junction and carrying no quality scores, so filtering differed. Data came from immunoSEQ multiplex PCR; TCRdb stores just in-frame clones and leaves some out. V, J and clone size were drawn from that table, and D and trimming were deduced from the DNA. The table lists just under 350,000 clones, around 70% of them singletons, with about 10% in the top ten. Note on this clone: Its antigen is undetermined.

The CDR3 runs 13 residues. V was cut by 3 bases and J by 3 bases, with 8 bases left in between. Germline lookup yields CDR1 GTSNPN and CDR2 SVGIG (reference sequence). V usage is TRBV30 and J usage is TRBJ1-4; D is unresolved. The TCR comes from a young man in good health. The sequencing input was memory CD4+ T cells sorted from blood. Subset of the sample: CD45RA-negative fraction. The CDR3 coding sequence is TGTGCCTGGAGCGGGTCCTCTAATGAAAAACTGTTTTTT. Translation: CAWSGSSNEKLFF.